This record looks at one T cell receptor beta chain sequence and its context. Its antigen remains unknown. The record originates from a study of long-term antiretroviral therapy in people with HIV. Study details: Collection of the earliest samples took place about a decade ahead of the 2015 immediate-ART recommendation.

Researchers ran immunoSEQ v3.0 at survey level. Profiling relied on immunoSEQ multiplex PCR, and the TCRdb table lists in-frame clones only, not all of them. The sample consists of 10,000 to 14,000 clones, around 88% of them appearing once. Findings of the study overall: Clones that expanded before ART (that is, prior to treatment) dominated the repertoire at all time points. CDR3 length ranges were narrower in HIV repertoires than in controls.

The sequence was obtained from a woman between 40 and 50 years old with HIV. The input for sequencing was unsorted PBMCs, taken 0.2 years before starting antiretroviral therapy.

As DNA, the CDR3 is TGTGCCACCTCGTGGAGGGTAGCAAATGAGCAGTTCTTC. Translation: CATSWRVANEQFF. The chain combines TRBV15 with TRBJ2-1, with D perhaps matching TRBD2 (6 bases). CDR1 and CDR2 (germline): LNHNV, YYDKDF (reference sequence). The ends were cut back, 8 bases at V and 7 bases at J, with 15 bases in the middle. This CDR3 comprises 13 residues.